This T cell receptor (beta chain) was recorded in a study of Ad26.COV2.S vaccination and SARS-CoV-2 variants (TCRdb year 2021). Background for the entire study: Vaccine-arm donors were drawn from COV1001, a multicentre, randomized, double-blind, placebo-controlled phase I-IIa trial of Ad26.COV2.S in healthy adults. Ad26.COV2.S was administered intramuscularly at 5 x 10^10 or 1 x 10^11 viral particles, either as a single shot or as two shots given 56 days apart. Sequencing of the TCRbeta repertoire served to evaluate the specificity and breadth of SARS-CoV-2-reactive T cell receptors following Ad26.COV2.S vaccination. The TCR-sequenced set comprised approximately 32 samples: approximately 20 Ad26.COV2.S vaccine recipients, 5 placebo recipients and 8 SARS-CoV-2 convalescent individuals. Participants in the trial were split at random into five groups of five each, receiving low-dose or high-dose Ad26.COV2.S once or twice, or else placebo on both occasions. Blinding of investigators to trial group allocation was maintained during experiments and outcome assessment. Broader findings and caveats from the paper: Compared with placebo recipients, Ad26.COV2.S recipients showed higher spike-specific TCR breadth (P = 0.0014). The authors noted that total T cell responses may have been underestimated by the TCR breadth and depth analyses. The study was not powered to compare responses between vaccine doses or regimens. Vaccine and placebo recipients had comparable non-spike TCR breadth, which fits with the vaccine containing only spike. After vaccination, substantial breadth of spike-specific CD8+ and CD4+ T cell responses was reported.

The treatment or condition label, as the study defines it: roughly 18 received Ad26.COV2.S at low or high dose, single or two shots; several received placebo; per-sample allocation not given. For vaccine and placebo recipients, repertoires were sequenced using samples collected on day 63 after the first injection. In Cohort 1b, about 27 adults aged 18-55 years were enrolled at a single site in Boston, USA, between 29 July and 7 August 2020. As a vaccine, Ad26.COV2.S was a replication-incompetent adenovirus type 26 vector that expressed a prefusion-stabilized SARS-CoV-2 spike protein derived from the original Wuhan strain. About this clone itself: Its recognized antigen is unknown. No base-level quality is on record; no much larger clone is a single base apart.

The immunoSEQ Assay was used to sequence TCRbeta CDR3 regions. After extraction, genomic DNA underwent amplification by bias-controlled multiplex PCR, followed by high-throughput sequencing. On the authors' methods: Collapsing and filtering of sequences were performed to quantify the absolute abundance of each unique TCRbeta CDR3 region. Usable DNA was measured by amplifying reference genes present in all nucleated cells, and TCRbeta template counts were normalized to that usable DNA to estimate T cell fraction. Repertoire TCRs were annotated as SARS-CoV-2-specific by exact matching of V gene, CDR3 amino acid sequence and J gene to a known reactive TCR set. The reference SARS-CoV-2 TCR set was derived from MIRA and filtered for enrichment in COVID-19-positive ImmuneCODE repertoires, a step that removed public or cross-reactive TCRs. Using the MIRA antigens, annotated TCRs were further analysed by specific ORF or by position within an ORF. Depth was the summed frequency of annotated unique rearrangements, while breadth was defined as annotated unique rearrangements over total unique productive rearrangements. Two-sided Wilcoxon rank-sum tests were applied when comparing TCR breadth between groups. TCRdb mirrors the immuneACCESS table, restricted to in-frame sequences. Some clones are absent from its copies; in checked studies, under half trace to an unresolved V gene, and the reason for the others is unknown. V, J and clone size are those of that table, while D and trimming were read from the DNA. For this sample the table gives some 410,000 clones, of which roughly 90% were detected only once. The leading ten clones occupy more than 1.5% of the sample.

V is pared back by 4 bases and J by 4 bases, with 21 bases lying between the germline termini. According to the germline V gene, CDR1 reads MNHEY and CDR2 reads SVGEGT. Including cysteine and phenylalanine, the CDR3 has 17 amino acids. Just the 51-base CDR3 DNA is kept, in frame starting at base 1. The sample was peripheral blood, taken in a trial of Ad26.COV2.S vaccine versus placebo. This clonotype originated in a person between 18 and 60 years old who received the Ad26.COV2.S COVID-19 vaccine or a placebo. The chain joins TRBV6-2 or TRBV6-3 to TRBJ2-3, and the D gene may be TRBD1, 6 bases matching. For the CDR3, the sequence is CASSLPRDRKIADTQYF. The nucleotide sequence reads TGTGCCAGCAGTTTGCCCCGAGACAGGAAGATAGCAGATACGCAGTATTTT.